The following is a T cell receptor beta chain sequence with its context. Its antigen is as yet unknown. This record belongs to a study of shared clonotypes between healthy human individuals. The study, taken as a whole, reports: Clonotype sharing among donors, it was expected, would be affected by sequencing depth. Relative to their counterparts shared across all four donors, non-shared clonotypes exhibited diminished generation probabilities.

Measured with immunoSEQ multiplex PCR; TCRdb has only the in-frame clones, and not every one. This table has about 1 million clones, roughly 75% appearing once. The ends were cut back, 1 base at V and 6 bases at J, with 13 bases in the middle. Germline CDR1 is MGHRA and CDR2 is YSYEKL. The CDR3 contains 15 residues. The chain links TRBV4-1 to TRBJ2-1, with D uncertain. This sequence originates from a young man in good health. Material: memory CD4+ T cells sorted from blood. Subset here: CD45RA-negative fraction. CDR3 in amino acids: CASSQGRGRTNEQFF. The CDR3 DNA is TGCGCCAGCAGCCAAGGGCGAGGAAGGACCAATGAGCAGTTCTTC.